Shown below are 8 T cell receptor beta chains from a single sample sequenced in a study of long-term antiretroviral therapy in people with HIV. Investigators performed immunoSEQ version v3.0 at survey level. Generated by immunoSEQ multiplex PCR, the TCRdb table keeps only in-frame clones and is missing some. The table shows around 30,000 clones, with roughly nine tenths occurring only once. The specimen was unsorted PBMCs, collected 1.1 years after starting antiretroviral therapy. All receptors come from a man aged 18-30 years with HIV.

This clone was counted a single time. Its ends do not fully match the called genes, so a read error is possible. The chain combines TRBV6-1 with TRBJ2-3, with a weak D call TRBD2 (5 bases). The CDR3 totals 15 residues. CDR1 and CDR2 from the germline V gene are MNHNS and SASEGT. CDR3 sequence reads: CASSEGSGPTYTQYF. For the CDR3, the DNA is TGTGCCAGCAGTGAAGGCAGCGGTCCCACATATACGCAGTATTTT.

The chain carries TRBV5-4 and TRBJ2-2; the D is unclear. The V gene's germline CDR1 is SGHNT and CDR2 YYREEE (reference sequence). V lost 3 bases and J lost 8, with 8 bases in between. The CDR3 loop spans 12 amino acids. CDR3 DNA sequence: TGTGCCAGCAGCTCCCTGGAGGGGGAGCTGTTTTTT. Translation gives CASSSLEGELFF.

The chain links TRBV27 to TRBJ1-1; 7 positions agree with TRBD1. V was pared by 7 bases and J by 4 bases, with 9 bases of the junction left unmatched. Germline V gives CDR1 MNHEY, CDR2 SMNVEV (reference sequence). CDR3 size: 14 residues. The CDR3 reads CASIPGAGGTEAFF. The CDR3 DNA follows: TGTGCCAGCATTCCCGGGGCAGGGGGCACTGAAGCTTTCTTT.

The chain couples TRBV28 to TRBJ1-1; tentative D call: TRBD1 (5 bases). With 0 bases removed from V and 4 bases from J, the gap between germline ends came to 12 bases. Germline loops: CDR1 MDHEN, CDR2 SYDVKM. The CDR3 length is 15 residues. CDR3 coding DNA: TGTGCCAGCAGTTTATGGGCCTCTCAGGGCACTGAAGCTTTCTTT. Protein sequence: CASSLWASQGTEAFF.

This chain uses TRBV6-4 with TRBJ1-1, with a weak D call TRBD1 (6 bases). V was cut by 6 bases and J by 0 bases, with 14 bases left in between. This CDR3 region has 15 residues. CDR1 MRHNA and CDR2 SNTAGT come from the germline V gene. CDR3 in amino acids: CASSREGGMNTEAFF. For the CDR3, the DNA is TGTGCCAGCAGCCGGGAGGGGGGGATGAACACTGAAGCTTTCTTT.

The chain has TRBV30 and TRBJ2-7; the D gene is possibly TRBD1 (5 bases). The ends were cut back, 3 bases at V and 2 bases at J, with 8 bases in the middle. This CDR3 is 12 amino acids long. CDR1 and CDR2 (germline): GTSNPN, SVGIG (reference sequence). DNA for the CDR3: TGTGCCTGGAGCGACAGTCCCTACGAGCAGTACTTC. Protein sequence: CAWSDSPYEQYF. The full variable domain, in which reference TRBV30 and TRBJ2-7 provide the parts outside the CDR3, is SQTIHQWPATLVQPVGSPLSLECTVEGTSNPNLYWYRQAAGRGLQLLFYSVGIGQISSEVPQNLSASRPQDRQFILSSKKLLLSDSGFYLCAWSDSPYEQYFGPGTRLTVT.

The chain combines TRBV5-5 with TRBJ1-2; D is undetermined. The germline V and J ends were trimmed by 4 bases and 4 bases, with 8 bases remaining between them. CDR1 and CDR2 (germline): SGHKS, YYEKEE (reference sequence). This CDR3 is built from 12 residues. The DNA for the CDR3 is TGTGCCAGCAGCCTGGTGGGCTATGGCTACACCTTC. Its protein product is CASSLVGYGYTF.

The gene calls are TRBV5-1 and TRBJ1-1; no clear D. The CDR3 has 13 residues. Germline V gene data show CDR1 as SGHRS and CDR2 as YFSETQ. V gave up 1 base and J gave up 1 base, with 5 bases separating them. The CDR3 reads CASSLYSNTEAFF. CDR3 nucleotides: TGCGCCAGCAGCTTGTACTCGAACACTGAAGCTTTCTTT.